One and the same sample provided the 7 T cell receptor beta chains below, sequenced in a study of Tregs in tolerant kidney transplant recipients. Generated by immunoSEQ multiplex PCR, the TCRdb table keeps only in-frame clones and is missing some. The data hold some 110,000 clones, with around 91% observed a single time. Specimen: CD4+ T cells from blood. The source of these receptors is a human donor in good health.

The rearrangement links TRBV18 to TRBJ1-2; tentative D call: TRBD1 (6 bases). The CDR3 consists of 17 residues. From germline, CDR1 is KGHSH and CDR2 LQKENI. Trimming removed 2 bases at V and 0 bases at J, with 16 bases between. The CDR3 nucleotides are TGTGCCAGCTCACCATCAAACCGGGACATAGCTAACTATGGCTACACCTTC. It codes for CASSPSNRDIANYGYTF.

The chain uses TRBV10-1 and TRBJ2-5; 9 nucleotides align to TRBD1. The ends lost 6 bases at V and 3 bases at J; junction bases unmatched: 5. CDR1 is WNHNN, CDR2 SYGVQD, per germline (reference sequence). This CDR3 region has 14 residues. CDR3: CASSTTGGKETQYF. CDR3 nucleotides: TGCGCCAGCAGCACAACAGGGGGCAAAGAGACCCAGTACTTC.

The V call is TRBV6-5, the J call TRBJ2-5; TRBD1 matches 7 bases. CDR1 is MNHEY and CDR2 is SVGAGI in the germline V gene. The length of the CDR3 is 14 residues. Trimming at V came to 0 bases and at J to 4 bases, leaving 2 bases not matched to a gene. The CDR3 region has the DNA TGTGCCAGCAGTTACTCGAACAGGGGAGAGACCCAGTACTTC. The encoded protein is CASSYSNRGETQYF.

This clone was observed once. This chain connects TRBV27 to TRBJ2-7; 9 nucleotides match TRBD1. The V gene's germline CDR1 is MNHEY and CDR2 SMNVEV (reference sequence). The CDR3 totals 14 residues. Germline trimming cut 7 bases from V and 3 bases from J; bases unmatched to any gene: 7. This CDR3 is CASTTGGLGYEQYF. The CDR3, as DNA: TGTGCCAGCACTACAGGGGGCTTGGGCTACGAGCAGTACTTC.

The V call is TRBV7-3, the J call TRBJ2-5, with D perhaps TRBD1 (6 bases). Germline CDR1 is SGHTA and CDR2 is FQGTGA. Trimming left V 5 bases short and J 2 bases short, with 12 bases between. The CDR3 runs to 14 residues. CDR3: CASSQGTHQETQYF. The CDR3, as DNA: TGTGCCAGCAGCCAGGGGACCCATCAAGAGACCCAGTACTTC. The whole variable domain, remainder taken from reference TRBV7-3 and TRBJ2-5, is GAGVSQTPSNKVTEKGKYVELRCDPISGHTALYWYRQSLGQGPEFLIYFQGTGAADDSGLPNDRFFAVRPEGSVSTLKIQRTERGDSAVYLCASSQGTHQETQYFGPGTRLLVL.

The V call is TRBV18, the J call TRBJ2-1, with TRBD2 matching over 12 bases. The junction had 17 bases not matched to a gene; V was cut back by 2 bases and J by 15 bases. The germline V gene encodes CDR1 KGHSH and CDR2 LQKENI. CDR3 size: 17 residues. CDR3 nucleotides: TGTGCCAGCTCACCATTGGAGCTGACTAGCGGGAGACTTGGGAGGTTCTTC. Its translation is CASSPLELTSGRLGRFF.

The chain combines TRBV12-5 with TRBJ2-2; D possibly corresponds to TRBD1 (5 bases). Per the germline V gene, CDR1 is LGHNT and CDR2 is FRNRAP. V lost 0 bases, J lost 7 bases, and 12 bases lay in between. The CDR3 is 15 amino acids. The CDR3 region is CASGLVIRGIGELFF. The CDR3 DNA follows: TGTGCTAGTGGTTTGGTAATTAGGGGAATCGGGGAGCTGTTTTTT.